These 23 T cell receptor beta chains share one sample of origin, sequenced in a study of PD-1 blockade in mismatch repair-deficient tumors. The table came from immunoSEQ multiplex PCR; TCRdb's copy has only in-frame clones and leaves some out. The table lists around 25,000 clones, nearly 85% of them singletons. The source was peripheral blood, collected 12 weeks after starting pembrolizumab. The receptors were gathered from an adult with mismatch repair-deficient cancer.

In nucleotides, the CDR3 is TGCGCCAGCAGTGTGTCGGCAGGGGGTTTAAATGAGCAGTTCTTC. Translation gives CASSVSAGGLNEQFF. V gene TRBV10-2 combines with J gene TRBJ2-1, with TRBD1 identical over 7 bases. CDR1 and CDR2 (germline): WSHSY, SAAADI. V lost 4 bases to trimming and J lost 7 bases; unmatched junction nucleotides: 10. This CDR3 is 15 amino acids long.

The chain uses TRBV5-1 and TRBJ1-1; possibly TRBD1 for D (5 bases). Germline CDR1 reads SGHRS; CDR2 reads YFSETQ. The CDR3 runs to 15 residues. The V end was cut by 4 bases, the J end by 1 base, with 14 bases between. The CDR3, as DNA: TGCGCCAGCAGCCCGGGACCCGACGAGAACACTGAAGCTTTCTTT. This encodes CASSPGPDENTEAFF.

The chain carries TRBV5-1 and TRBJ1-2; 8 nucleotides line up with TRBD1. The CDR3 runs to 15 residues. The V gene's germline CDR1 is SGHRS and CDR2 YFSETQ. V trimming: 1 base; J trimming: 2 bases; junction bases outside the gene matches: 4. The CDR3: CASSLLGQGNYGYTF. The CDR3 DNA reads TGCGCCAGCAGCTTGCTTGGACAGGGAAACTATGGCTACACCTTC. The variable domain in full, with the rest retrieved from reference TRBV5-1 and TRBJ1-2, is KAGVTQTPRYLIKTRGQQVTLSCSPISGHRSVSWYQQTPGQGLQFLFEYFSETQRNKGNFPGRFSGRQFSNSRSEMNVSTLELGDSALYLCASSLLGQGNYGYTFGSGTRLTVV.

The chain employs TRBV5-6 and TRBJ1-2; D not resolved. The CDR3 runs to 14 residues. Germline V gene sequence: CDR1 SGHDT, CDR2 YYEEEE. V was pared by 2 bases and J by 4 bases, with 12 bases between. CDR3 in DNA: TGTGCCAGCAGCTTTTGGGAGTTGGGCTATGGCTACACCTTC. It is translated as CASSFWELGYGYTF.

J is TRBJ2-5 and V is TRBV5-1, with D tentatively TRBD1 (6 bases). The length of the CDR3 is 14 residues. Germline V lookup: CDR1 SGHRS, CDR2 YFSETQ. V was cut by 1 base and J by 5 bases, with 12 bases left in between. CDR3 protein: CASSLKGHSETQYF. The DNA of the CDR3 is TGCGCCAGCAGCTTGAAGGGACATTCTGAGACCCAGTACTTC.

This sequence joins TRBV7-9 and TRBJ1-1; 7 bases match TRBD1. Losses at the gene ends were 4 bases for V and 3 bases for J; bases not matched to a gene: 8. The CDR3 runs 15 residues. The V gene's germline CDR1 is SEHNR and CDR2 FQNEAQ (reference sequence). The CDR3 is CASSSDRRTYTEAFF. The CDR3 coding sequence is TGTGCCAGCAGCTCGGACAGGCGAACCTACACTGAAGCTTTCTTT.

The chain is built from TRBV30 and TRBJ2-7; 8 bases are shared with TRBD1. The CDR3 extends over 19 amino acids. CDR1 and CDR2 (germline): GTSNPN, SVGIG (reference sequence). After removal of 8 bases from V and 3 bases from J, the junction contained 27 bases not matched to a gene. In DNA, the CDR3 is TGTGCCCAATCAAAAGGACAGGGCTCAAACCCCCAGGGCCTCTACGAGCAGTACTTC. The encoded protein is CAQSKGQGSNPQGLYEQYF.

The rearrangement joins TRBV18 to TRBJ2-7; 7 bases are a match to TRBD2. V gave up 1 base and J gave up 0 bases; unmatched junction bases: 3. Germline values: CDR1 KGHSH, CDR2 LQKENI. The CDR3 consists of 15 residues. CDR3 residues: CASSPREGFSYEQYF. CDR3 DNA sequence: TGTGCCAGCTCACCACGGGAGGGATTCTCCTACGAGCAGTACTTC.

The rearrangement joins TRBV6-5 to TRBJ2-2; D call uncertain. The CDR3 is made up of 15 amino acids. CDR1 is MNHEY and CDR2 is SVGAGI in the germline V gene. Trimming left V 4 bases short and J 0 bases short, with 9 bases between. DNA for the CDR3: TGTGCCAGCAGTTTGGCCCGCACGAACACCGGGGAGCTGTTTTTT. Translated, it gives CASSLARTNTGELFF.

The genes are TRBV28 and TRBJ2-7; D gene uncertain. With 6 bases removed from V and 4 bases from J, the gap between germline ends came to 13 bases. The CDR3 consists of 13 residues. CDR1 and CDR2 (germline): MDHEN, SYDVKM. In nucleotides, the CDR3 is TGTGCCAGCAGACCTGACACAACATACGAGCAGTACTTC. This gives the protein CASRPDTTYEQYF.

This clone was counted a single time. This chain connects TRBV6-6 to TRBJ2-3; D uncertain. This CDR3 has 15 amino acids. Trimming took off 5 bases at V and 0 bases at J, with 12 bases between the two ends. Germline V CDR1 and CDR2: MNHNY, SVGAGI (reference sequence). DNA for the CDR3: TGTGCCAGCAGTACTTTTGGGCGAAGCACAGATACGCAGTATTTT. Translation: CASSTFGRSTDTQYF.

This chain links TRBV30 with TRBJ1-1; D is undetermined. CDR3 length equals 13 residues. The V end was cut by 5 bases, the J end by 11 bases, with 21 bases between. Germline-derived CDR1 and CDR2 are GTSNPN and SVGIG (reference sequence). CDR3 residues: CAWGGFEAGEAFF. The CDR3, as DNA: TGTGCCTGGGGTGGGTTCGAGGCGGGAGAGGCTTTCTTT.

This chain uses TRBV28 with TRBJ2-4, with D perhaps TRBD1 or TRBD2 (5 bases each). V shed 6 bases and J shed 1 base, with 19 bases lying between them. The V gene's germline CDR1 is MDHEN and CDR2 SYDVKM. This CDR3 region has 17 residues. Here the CDR3 reads CASSSSGTASAKNIQYF. The CDR3 DNA follows: TGTGCCAGCAGCTCCTCCGGGACCGCAAGCGCCAAAAACATTCAGTACTTC.

This clone appeared once. This rearrangement joins TRBV27 to TRBJ2-7; the D is unclear. Germline lookup yields CDR1 MNHEY and CDR2 SMNVEV (reference sequence). The CDR3 spans 15 residues. Trimming cost V 0 bases and J 2 bases, with 11 bases left between them. CDR3: CASSLSWGFTYEQYF. The CDR3 DNA reads as TGTGCCAGCAGTTTATCGTGGGGTTTTACCTACGAGCAGTACTTC.

The DNA of the CDR3 is TGTGCCAGCAGATGGGGGGGTGAGCAGTTCTTC. Translated, it gives CASRWGGEQFF. The chain employs TRBV27 and TRBJ2-1; 7 bases agree with TRBD2. Germline-derived CDR1 and CDR2 are MNHEY and SMNVEV (reference sequence). The CDR3 consists of 11 residues. J gave up 9 bases and V 6 bases, and 2 bases lay outside the gene matches.

V is TRBV10-1 and J is TRBJ2-3; 11 bases line up with TRBD1. Trimming cost V 6 bases and J 2 bases; bases outside gene matches: 13. Germline loops: CDR1 WNHNN, CDR2 SYGVQD (reference sequence). The CDR3 contains 18 residues. The DNA of the CDR3 is TGCGCCAGCAGCTTACTTTCCGGGACAGGGGGAAACACAGATACGCAGTATTTT. Protein product: CASSLLSGTGGNTDTQYF.

The CDR3 reads CASSEPGKSAGLEYF. The CDR3 DNA reads TGTGCCAGCAGTGAGCCGGGAAAAAGCGCGGGACTAGAATACTTC. The chain recombines TRBV2 with TRBJ2-5; 8 bases map to TRBD2. Germline V gene data show CDR1 as SNHLY and CDR2 as FYNNEI. With 3 bases clipped from V and 14 bases from J, the junction kept 17 bases outside the gene matches. The CDR3 runs to 15 residues.

The rearrangement links TRBV5-5 to TRBJ1-3; D remains unclear. The CDR3 contains 16 residues. In germline, CDR1 is SGHKS, CDR2 YYEKEE (reference sequence). Trimming cost V 0 bases and J 0 bases, with 10 bases left between them. CDR3 sequence: CASSLGGLLSGNTIYF. The CDR3 DNA sequence: TGTGCCAGCAGCTTGGGAGGACTACTCTCTGGAAACACCATATATTTT.

The chain recombines TRBV7-3 with TRBJ2-7; the match to TRBD2 covers 9 bases. The germline CDR1 and CDR2 sequences are SGHTA and FQGTGA. Trimming took 5 bases from V and 5 from J; bases not matched to a gene: 4. This CDR3 comprises 13 residues. CDR3 loop: CASSLSGGNEQYF. CDR3 nucleotide sequence: TGTGCCAGCAGCCTTAGCGGGGGAAACGAGCAGTACTTC.

The chain combines TRBV4-3 with TRBJ2-3, with 10 bases aligning to TRBD2. The V gene end was trimmed by 0 bases and the J gene end by 1 base; junction bases not matched to a gene: 10. The germline V gene has CDR1 LGHNA and CDR2 YSLEER. The CDR3 runs 19 residues. Here the CDR3 reads CASSQDALAGVGGTDTQYF. DNA for the CDR3: TGCGCCAGCAGCCAAGATGCGCTAGCGGGAGTGGGGGGCACAGATACGCAGTATTTT.

V is TRBV6-5 and J is TRBJ2-2, with D uncertain. Germline CDR1 and CDR2: MNHEY and SVGAGI. Between the trimmed V and J ends, which lost 3 bases and 3 bases, there was a span of 5 bases. The length of the CDR3 is 13 residues. CDR3: CASSYQDTGELFF. The DNA for the CDR3 is TGTGCCAGCAGTTATCAGGACACCGGGGAGCTGTTTTTT.

The table lists this clone with a few counts. The genes are TRBV7-9 and TRBJ1-1; TRBD1 is a possible D gene (5 bases). The CDR3 has 16 residues. Trimming took 0 bases from V and 2 from J, leaving 13 bases between them. CDR1 SEHNR and CDR2 FQNEAQ come from the germline V gene (reference sequence). The CDR3 protein is CASSLAPGRTNTEAFF. CDR3 DNA: TGTGCCAGCAGCTTAGCACCGGGACGGACAAACACTGAAGCTTTCTTT.

The V and J genes are TRBV10-3 and TRBJ2-2; no clear D gene. The CDR3 covers 14 residues. V was trimmed by 6 bases and J by 2 bases, leaving 10 bases between them. Per germline, CDR1 ENHRY and CDR2 SYGVKD. The CDR3 spells CAISADQNTGELFF. In DNA, the CDR3 is TGTGCCATCAGCGCTGACCAAAACACCGGGGAGCTGTTTTTT.